A single sample gave rise to the 6 T cell receptor beta chains below, sequenced in a study of Graves' ophthalmopathy and Graves' hyperthyroidism. Amplified TCR beta CDR3 regions were obtained using RNA transcripts as template. HTBI primers primed a first-round RT-PCR, and a second-round multiplex PCR followed. TCRdb fed the multiplex PCR reads into MiXCR, producing one record per CDR3 protein. The sample includes almost 750,000 distinct CDR3 sequences, roughly 40% seen only once; the top ten take 35% to 55%. The specimen sequenced was peripheral blood. These receptors all stem from an adult man with Graves' ophthalmopathy.

This clonotype appeared a few times. As DNA, the CDR3 is TGCGCCAGCAGCGGGGACAGGCCCCAAGAGACCCAGTACTTC. Its translation is CASSGDRPQETQYF. This chain links TRBV5-1 with TRBJ2-5, with 8 nucleotides matching TRBD1. The CDR3 runs 14 residues. J was trimmed by 1 base and V by 4 bases; bases with no gene match: 3. Per germline, CDR1 SGHRS and CDR2 YFSETQ.

CDR3 DNA: TGTGCCAGCAGTTTAACAGGGAGCGGCTACACCTTC. Its translation: CASSLTGSGYTF. The J gene is TRBJ1-2, the V gene TRBV12-3 or TRBV12-4, with a weak D call TRBD1 (6 bases). Trimming stripped 2 bases from V and 8 bases from J, with 9 bases between. This CDR3 is built from 12 residues.

This sequence joins TRBV20-1 and TRBJ1-6, with D unclear. V was trimmed by 3 bases and J by 13 bases, leaving 16 bases between them. The germline V gene encodes CDR1 DFQATT and CDR2 SNEGSKA (reference sequence). The CDR3 has 13 residues. This chain's CDR3 is CSARVGFDQPLHF. In nucleotides, the CDR3 is TGCAGTGCTAGGGTGGGCTTCGATCAGCCCCTCCACTTT.

Note on this clonotype: This sequence may be a read error, since a much larger clone differs from it by one base. DNA of the CDR3: TGTGCCAGCAGCCTCCGACTAGCGGGAGGGTCTGTATACGAGCAGTACTTC. This codes for CASSLRLAGGSVYEQYF. The chain employs TRBV19 and TRBJ2-7, with 14 bases lining up with TRBD2. The ends lost 9 bases at V and 4 bases at J; junction bases unmatched: 14. The CDR3 contains 17 residues. CDR1 is LNHDA and CDR2 is SQIVND in the germline V gene (reference sequence).

This clonotype was found many times. The J gene is TRBJ2-5, the V gene TRBV24-1; 7 bases line up with TRBD1. Germline lookup yields CDR1 KGHDR and CDR2 SFDVKD. J was trimmed by 3 bases and V by 9 bases; bases with no gene match: 12. The CDR3 consists of 15 residues. The CDR3 DNA reads as TGTGCCACCCAACCGACAGGGAACGCAAAAGAGACCCAGTACTTC. The encoded protein is CATQPTGNAKETQYF.

In its sample, this clonotype was seen many times. J is TRBJ2-7 and V is TRBV11-3; D unclear. Trimming stripped 2 bases from V and 1 base from J, with 9 bases between. Germline CDR1 reads SGHNT; CDR2 reads YENEEA. The CDR3 totals 14 residues. CDR3 residues: CASSLSVQSYEQYF. CDR3 DNA: TGTGCCAGCAGCTTATCGGTCCAGTCCTACGAGCAGTACTTC.